What follows are 25 T cell receptor beta chains derived from one specimen sequenced in a study of blood T cell repertoires in COVID-19. Sequencing was performed with immunoSEQ multiplex PCR; in TCRdb, only in-frame clones are kept and a portion is missing. Counted here are about 71,000 clones, about 88% occurring once; the ten biggest clones make up more than 8%. Sequencing input: peripheral blood. These receptors came from a man aged 45-65 years with active COVID-19.

This rearrangement joins TRBV6-6 to TRBJ2-5; D is uncertain. V gave up 2 bases and J gave up 5 bases, with 6 bases separating them. Germline CDR1 is MNHNY and CDR2 is SVGAGI (reference sequence). This CDR3 is built from 12 residues. CDR3 DNA sequence: TGTGCCAGCAGTTACAACGCGGAGACCCAGTACTTC. It codes for CASSYNAETQYF.

The gene calls are TRBV9 and TRBJ1-1; TRBD1 might be the D (6 bases). Trimming took 0 bases from V and 0 from J, leaving 9 bases between them. CDR1 is SGDLS and CDR2 is YYNGEE in the germline V gene. The CDR3 is 15 residues long. The CDR3 protein is CASSVEPGVNTEAFF. The CDR3 coding sequence is TGTGCCAGCAGCGTAGAACCAGGGGTGAACACTGAAGCTTTCTTT.

The table lists this clone with a few counts. The chain has TRBV28 and TRBJ1-1; D uncertain. The germline V and J ends were trimmed by 7 bases and 3 bases, with 9 bases remaining between them. Germline V gene sequence: CDR1 MDHEN, CDR2 SYDVKM. This CDR3 is 12 amino acids long. The CDR3 loop is CASNNPYTEAFF. The DNA of the CDR3 is TGTGCCAGCAACAACCCCTACACTGAAGCTTTCTTT.

This clone was seen a few times. The CDR3 nucleotides read TGTGCCAGCAGTTACTCGAATTCGGGGGGGCCTGGAGATACGCAGTATTTT. Translation gives CASSYSNSGGPGDTQYF. The chain has TRBV6-2 or TRBV6-3 and TRBJ2-3; 8 nucleotides agree with TRBD2. CDR1 is MNHEY and CDR2 is SVGEGT in the germline V gene. The CDR3 is 17 amino acids. The J segment lost 5 bases and the V segment lost 0 bases, leaving 10 bases of the junction unmatched.

The chain has TRBV5-1 and TRBJ1-2; 11 bases line up with TRBD1. The V segment lost 1 base and the J segment 5 bases; nucleotides outside the gene matches: 7. This CDR3 comprises 16 residues. Germline V gene lookup returns CDR1 SGHRS and CDR2 YFSETQ. CDR3 amino acids: CASSLNPGTGGYGYTF. CDR3 coding DNA: TGCGCCAGCAGCTTGAATCCGGGGACAGGGGGTTATGGCTACACCTTC. Together with reference TRBV5-1 and TRBJ1-2, the CDR3 gives the full variable domain: KAGVTQTPRYLIKTRGQQVTLSCSPISGHRSVSWYQQTPGQGLQFLFEYFSETQRNKGNFPGRFSGRQFSNSRSEMNVSTLELGDSALYLCASSLNPGTGGYGYTFGSGTRLTVV.

The gene calls are TRBV9 and TRBJ2-2; 8 nucleotides agree with TRBD1. Germline CDR1 is SGDLS and CDR2 is YYNGEE. With V trimmed by 5 bases and J by 4 bases, 4 bases remained unmatched. CDR3 length equals 14 residues. The CDR3 reads CASRGGQATGELFF. The CDR3 DNA follows: TGTGCCAGCAGGGGGGGACAGGCCACCGGGGAGCTGTTTTTT.

This sequence joins TRBV7-9 and TRBJ2-3; no clear D gene. This CDR3 has 11 residues. Trimming shortened V by 5 bases and J by 6 bases, and 6 bases separated the two germline ends. The germline gives CDR1 SEHNR, CDR2 FQNEAQ (reference sequence). The CDR3 loop is CASSPQDTQYF. In DNA form, the CDR3 reads TGTGCCAGCAGCCCTCAGGATACGCAGTATTTT.

The chain joins TRBV11-3 to TRBJ1-1; no clear D. Germline CDR1 SGHNT, CDR2 YENEEA. The V gene lost 1 base and the J gene lost 8 bases, with 11 bases spanning the gap. This CDR3 contains 13 residues. CDR3 loop: CASSLAPNLEAFF. The CDR3 DNA sequence: TGTGCCAGCAGCTTAGCCCCTAACCTAGAAGCTTTCTTT.

This clone showed up just once. The J gene is TRBJ1-4, the V gene TRBV5-1, with D possibly being TRBD1 (5 bases). This CDR3 is built from 13 residues. Trimming left V 0 bases short and J 7 bases short, with 7 bases between. Germline V gene sequence: CDR1 SGHRS, CDR2 YFSETQ. Here the CDR3 reads CASSLVQGEKLFF. As DNA, the CDR3 is TGCGCCAGCAGCTTGGTTCAGGGTGAAAAACTGTTTTTT.

The rearrangement uses TRBV27 and TRBJ1-6; TRBD1 agrees at 8 bases. The length of the CDR3 is 14 residues. Per germline, CDR1 MNHEY and CDR2 SMNVEV (reference sequence). V was clipped by 2 bases and J by 6 bases; unmatched bases: 0. The CDR3 reads CASSLDRGNSPLHF. CDR3 sequence (DNA): TGTGCCAGCAGTTTAGACAGGGGTAATTCACCCCTCCACTTT.

The gene calls are TRBV19 and TRBJ1-2, with 8 bases aligning to TRBD1. Unmatched junction bases numbered 4, after V lost 5 bases and J lost 5 bases. Germline CDR1 and CDR2: LNHDA and SQIVND (reference sequence). The CDR3 covers 13 residues. The CDR3 coding sequence is TGTGCCAGTAGTTCCCAGGGGGCGTATGGCTACACCTTC. Its protein product is CASSSQGAYGYTF.

This clone has only one observation. V gene TRBV5-1 combines with J gene TRBJ2-5; D not resolved. The germline gives CDR1 SGHRS, CDR2 YFSETQ. This CDR3 is built from 14 residues. The V and J ends lost 0 bases and 4 bases respectively, with 10 bases between them. The CDR3 loop is CASSLERVRETQYF. CDR3 nucleotides: TGCGCCAGCAGCTTGGAACGGGTGAGAGAGACCCAGTACTTC.

The chain joins TRBV7-2 to TRBJ2-5, with D tentatively TRBD1 (7 bases). The CDR3 sequence is 18 residues long. V was cut by 1 base and J by 0 bases, with 18 bases left in between. In germline, CDR1 is SGHTA, CDR2 FQGNSA. The CDR3 sequence: CASSLESSGGTDQETQYF. The CDR3, as DNA: TGTGCCAGCAGCTTAGAATCTTCTGGGGGGACAGACCAAGAGACCCAGTACTTC.

The V call is TRBV19, the J call TRBJ1-5; D gene uncertain. CDR1 is LNHDA and CDR2 is SQIVND in the germline V gene (reference sequence). The CDR3 extends over 13 amino acids. V was clipped by 9 bases and J by 5 bases, with 14 bases between them. The CDR3 DNA reads TGTGCCAGAGGTGCTCTCCGGGATCAGCCCCAGCATTTT. Its translation: CARGALRDQPQHF.

The chain is built from TRBV11-2 and TRBJ1-1; D possibly corresponds to TRBD1 (6 bases). The ends were cut back, 4 bases at V and 4 bases at J, with 16 bases in the middle. Germline CDR1 and CDR2: SGHAT and FQNNGV. The CDR3 has 15 residues. CDR3 DNA sequence: TGTGCCAGCAGCTCCCCACAGGGCAGAGTCACTGAAGCTTTCTTT. Translated: CASSSPQGRVTEAFF.

The V and J genes are TRBV14 and TRBJ1-1, with D unclear. CDR1 is SGHDN, CDR2 FVKESK, per germline. CDR3 length: 16 residues. V lost 3 bases to trimming and J lost 2 bases, with 16 bases between them. This CDR3 reads CASSQEHLRPNTEAFF. The CDR3 DNA reads TGTGCCAGCAGCCAGGAGCACCTCCGACCAAACACTGAAGCTTTCTTT.

This clone was observed a single time. The chain is built from TRBV6-2 or TRBV6-3 and TRBJ1-4; D gene uncertain. This CDR3 is 15 amino acids long. The V end lost 2 bases, the J end lost 0 bases, and 7 bases lay between the germline ends. From germline, CDR1 is MNHEY and CDR2 SVGEGT. The CDR3 DNA reads as TGTGCCAGCAGTTACGCCAGCGCAACTAATGAAAAACTGTTTTTT. The encoded protein is CASSYASATNEKLFF.

The gene calls are TRBV18 and TRBJ1-3; 12 bases match TRBD1. CDR1 KGHSH and CDR2 LQKENI come from the germline V gene. V lost 1 base and J lost 7; bases outside the gene matches: 8. The CDR3 is made up of 17 amino acids. This CDR3 is CASSPQRPGQGANTIYF. CDR3 DNA sequence: TGTGCCAGCTCACCACAACGGCCGGGACAGGGGGCGAACACCATATATTTT.

The chain joins TRBV9 to TRBJ1-4, with TRBD1 as a possible D gene (6 bases). Deletions cut 4 bases from V and 5 bases from J, with 12 bases between. The CDR3 has 14 amino acids. Per the germline V gene, CDR1 is SGDLS and CDR2 is YYNGEE. The CDR3 DNA reads as TGTGCCAGCAGCCTGACAGGTCAAAATGAAAAACTGTTTTTT. Translated, it gives CASSLTGQNEKLFF.

V usage is TRBV5-1 and J usage is TRBJ2-3; D may be TRBD1 (6 bases). Per the germline V gene, CDR1 is SGHRS and CDR2 is YFSETQ. The CDR3 contains 15 residues. Between the trimmed V and J ends, which lost 4 bases and 0 bases, there was a span of 12 bases. For the CDR3, the DNA is TGCGCCAGCAGCCCTGGACAGACTAGCACAGATACGCAGTATTTT. It encodes CASSPGQTSTDTQYF.

This clone was counted a single time. J is TRBJ2-7 and V is TRBV18, with D uncertain. The V end was cut by 4 bases, the J end by 0 bases, with 10 bases between. The germline V gene encodes CDR1 KGHSH and CDR2 LQKENI. The CDR3 contains 14 residues. The CDR3 region is CASSQESLSYEQYF. The CDR3 DNA reads TGTGCCAGCTCACAAGAGAGTCTCTCCTACGAGCAGTACTTC.

The chain uses TRBV11-1 and TRBJ2-5, with D possibly being TRBD2 (6 bases). Germline V gene lookup returns CDR1 SGHAT and CDR2 FQDESV (reference sequence). Between the trimmed V and J ends, which lost 11 bases and 3 bases, there was a span of 19 bases. This CDR3 spans 14 amino acids. DNA of the CDR3: TGTGCCTCGCAGCCCCCGGGGGTCAAAGAGACCCAGTACTTC. This encodes CASQPPGVKETQYF.

This chain uses TRBV11-3 with TRBJ2-1, with 7 bases that match TRBD2. Germline V gives CDR1 SGHNT, CDR2 YENEEA. This CDR3 contains 16 residues. Trimming at V came to 1 base and at J to 1 base, leaving 4 bases not matched to a gene. The CDR3 loop is CASSLGEGRSYNEQFF. CDR3 bases: TGTGCCAGCAGCTTAGGGGAGGGCCGGTCCTACAATGAGCAGTTCTTC.

This clone occurred a few times. The chain carries TRBV6-2 or TRBV6-3 and TRBJ1-2; tentatively, D is TRBD1 (5 bases). CDR1 and CDR2 from the germline V gene are MNHEY and SVGEGT. V lost 6 bases and J 5 bases, leaving 13 bases between the germline ends. The CDR3 loop spans 13 amino acids. The CDR3 is CASSPGREYGYTF. Written as DNA, the CDR3 is TGTGCCAGCAGCCCCGGCAGGGAATATGGCTACACCTTC.

The gene calls are TRBV18 and TRBJ1-1; D remains ambiguous. CDR1 and CDR2 (germline): KGHSH, LQKENI. CDR3 size: 14 residues. V lost 3 bases and J lost 1, with 9 bases in between. Here the CDR3 reads CASSPTRKNTEAFF. The CDR3, as DNA: TGTGCCAGCTCACCTACCAGGAAGAACACTGAAGCTTTCTTT.